Each of the 16 T cell receptor beta chains below was sequenced from the same sample in a study of CD8 T cells in ankylosing spondylitis. TCRdb itself ran the 5' RACE reads through MiXCR, one entry per CDR3 protein. Among around 440,000 distinct CDR3 sequences listed, roughly 15% were seen once. These TCRs are of unknown antigen specificity. Findings and limits, study-wide: Eight or nine highly homologous variants made up a TCR beta motif that seemed to typify ankylosing spondylitis blood.

The material sequenced was blood, either unsorted or a sorted T cell fraction (not recorded which). The source of these receptors is a male donor with ankylosing spondylitis.

This clonotype was picked up a small number of times. The CDR3 region has the DNA TGTGCCAGCAGCCGACATGGAGGGGGCAGCGGTACCTACGAGCAGTACTTC. It is translated as CASSRHGGGSGTYEQYF. The rearrangement links TRBV28 to TRBJ2-7; a possible D gene is TRBD1 (7 bases). V was clipped by 6 bases and J by 2 bases, with 23 bases between them. Germline V lookup: CDR1 MDHEN, CDR2 SYDVKM. This CDR3 is 17 amino acids long. Using reference TRBV28 and TRBJ2-7 for the parts outside the CDR3, the full variable domain is DVKVTQSSRYLVKRTGEKVFLECVQDMDHENMFWYRQDPGLGLRLIYFSYDVKMKEKGDIPEGYSVSREKKERFSLILESASTNQTSMYLCASSRHGGGSGTYEQYFGPGTRLTVT.

CDR3 DNA sequence: TGCAGTGCTAGGACAGGGAAGAACACTGAAGCTTTCTTT. Its translation: CSARTGKNTEAFF. V and J are TRBV20-1 and TRBJ1-1; 7 bases are shared with TRBD1. Germline V gene lookup returns CDR1 DFQATT and CDR2 SNEGSKA (reference sequence). Trimming removed 3 bases from V and 1 base from J; junction bases left unmatched: 2. CDR3 size: 13 residues.

Concerning this clonotype: Sequence at one end of the junction differs from germline and may be a read error. The V gene is TRBV20-1, the J gene TRBJ1-4, with D perhaps TRBD1 (6 bases). CDR1 DFQATT and CDR2 SNEGSKA come from the germline V gene (reference sequence). The CDR3 covers 13 residues. The CDR3 spells CSATGGGPEKLFF. Here the CDR3 DNA reads TGCAGTGCAACCGGCGGGGGGCCTGAAAAACTTTTTTTT.

This sequence joins TRBV11-2 and TRBJ1-1, with a weak D call TRBD1 (5 bases). Trimming took 2 bases from V and 5 from J, leaving 9 bases between them. The CDR3 spans 13 residues. Germline loops: CDR1 SGHAT, CDR2 FQNNGV. DNA of the CDR3: TGTGCCAGCAGCTTAACAAGGGGTACTGAAGCTTTCTTT. This codes for CASSLTRGTEAFF.

This clonotype was counted at least ten times. The chain combines TRBV5-6 with TRBJ1-5, with D perhaps matching TRBD1 (5 bases). Between the trimmed V and J ends, which lost 3 bases and 2 bases, there was a span of 15 bases. This CDR3 is 16 amino acids long. CDR1 is SGHDT and CDR2 is YYEEEE in the germline V gene. The CDR3, as DNA: TGTGCCAGCAGCTGGGGAGGGGTGAGCGGCAATCAGCCCCAGCATTTT. Protein: CASSWGGVSGNQPQHF.

The chain employs TRBV12-3 or TRBV12-4 and TRBJ1-6; possibly TRBD1 for D (5 bases). The CDR3 totals 18 residues. Trimming took 0 bases from V and 10 from J, leaving 22 bases between them. The CDR3 DNA follows: TGTGCCAGCAGTTTAGCGGGTTTTGTAGGGAGTGGGGGGTCACCCCTCCACTTT. This sequence encodes CASSLAGFVGSGGSPLHF.

This clonotype occurred many times. The chain uses TRBV29-1 and TRBJ2-5; no firm D call. The germline CDR1 and CDR2 sequences are SQVTM and ANQGSEA. The CDR3 runs 14 residues. Trimming took off 4 bases at V and 2 bases at J, with 14 bases between the two ends. The CDR3: CSVVILWEQETQYF. The CDR3 DNA follows: TGCAGCGTTGTGATCCTCTGGGAACAAGAGACCCAGTACTTC. Full variable domain (rest looked up from reference TRBV29-1 and TRBJ2-5): SAVISQKPSRDICQRGTSLTIQCQVDSQVTMMFWYRQQPGQSLTLIATANQGSEATYESGFVIDKFPISRPNLTFSTLTVSNMSPEDSSIYLCSVVILWEQETQYFGPGTRLLVL.

This clonotype was seen only once. The rearrangement joins TRBV25-1 to TRBJ1-2; no reliable D call. Germline V gene data show CDR1 as MGHDK and CDR2 as SYGVNS. V lost 2 bases and J 6 bases, leaving 13 bases between the germline ends. The CDR3 totals 14 residues. DNA for the CDR3: TGTGCCAGCAGTGAAGGCATGAACTGGGATGGCTACACCTTC. This gives the protein CASSEGMNWDGYTF.

This clonotype was recorded many times. The chain is built from TRBV29-1 and TRBJ1-1; a weak D match, TRBD1 (6 bases). Germline CDR1 reads SQVTM; CDR2 reads ANQGSEA. The CDR3 runs 13 residues. Trimming pared 7 bases from V and 3 bases from J, leaving 15 bases between. This CDR3 is CSASKGGDTEAFF. The CDR3 DNA is TGCAGCGCCTCAAAAGGGGGGGACACTGAAGCTTTCTTT.

This clonotype was seen only a few times. The V and J genes are TRBV7-9 and TRBJ2-3; TRBD1 or TRBD2 may be the D gene (6 bases each). The CDR3 is 16 residues long. Germline-derived CDR1 and CDR2 are SEHNR and FQNEAQ (reference sequence). V was cut by 5 bases and J by 3 bases, with 18 bases left in between. This CDR3 reads CASSPGGGFWTDTQYF. The DNA for the CDR3 is TGTGCCAGCAGCCCCGGAGGGGGGTTCTGGACAGATACGCAGTATTTT.

The V gene is TRBV12-5, the J gene TRBJ1-2; maybe TRBD1 (6 bases). Germline V gene data show CDR1 as LGHNT and CDR2 as FRNRAP. The CDR3 spans 13 residues. Trimming left V 6 bases short and J 4 bases short, with 12 bases between. CDR3 region: CASGTGTSYGYTF. The CDR3 DNA reads as TGTGCTAGTGGAACAGGGACTTCCTATGGCTACACCTTC.

This sequence joins TRBV5-5 and TRBJ2-3; maybe TRBD1 (6 bases). Trimming took off 4 bases at V and 0 bases at J, with 12 bases between the two ends. The CDR3 totals 15 residues. Germline V gene data show CDR1 as SGHKS and CDR2 as YYEKEE (reference sequence). CDR3 in DNA: TGTGCCAGCAGCGGAACAGGGCGAAGCACAGATACGCAGTATTTT. It encodes CASSGTGRSTDTQYF.

The sample holds many counts of this clonotype. The rearrangement links TRBV12-3 or TRBV12-4 to TRBJ1-4; perhaps TRBD1 as D (5 bases). CDR3 size: 13 residues. Trimming removed 6 bases from V and 4 bases from J, with 9 bases in between. The DNA of the CDR3 is TGTGCCAGCAGCCTGGACAATAATGAAAAACTGTTTTTT. Its protein is CASSLDNNEKLFF.

This clonotype was counted only a few times. The chain links TRBV4-1 to TRBJ1-2, with D possibly TRBD1 on 6 matching bases. The germline CDR1 and CDR2 sequences are MGHRA and YSYEKL. This CDR3 comprises 15 residues. V shed 4 bases and J shed 0 bases, with 12 bases lying between them. This chain's CDR3 is CASSPARGANYGYTF. CDR3 sequence (DNA): TGCGCCAGCAGCCCAGCCAGGGGAGCTAACTATGGCTACACCTTC.

In this sample, this clonotype turned up a few times. The V call is TRBV7-9, the J call TRBJ2-3, with D hard to call. The ends were cut back, 1 base at V and 2 bases at J, with 7 bases in the middle. This CDR3 comprises 14 residues. In germline, CDR1 is SEHNR, CDR2 FQNEAQ (reference sequence). This CDR3 reads CASSLVSYTDTQYF. The DNA of the CDR3 is TGTGCCAGCAGCTTAGTAAGCTACACAGATACGCAGTATTTT.

The rearrangement joins TRBV20-1 to TRBJ2-1; D is perhaps TRBD2 (6 bases). Germline V gene lookup returns CDR1 DFQATT and CDR2 SNEGSKA (reference sequence). The V gene lost 3 bases and the J gene lost 2 bases, with 11 bases spanning the gap. The CDR3 length is 14 residues. For the CDR3, the DNA is TGCAGTGCTAGTGCCGGGGGAACCTACAATGAGCAGTTCTTC. It translates to CSASAGGTYNEQFF.